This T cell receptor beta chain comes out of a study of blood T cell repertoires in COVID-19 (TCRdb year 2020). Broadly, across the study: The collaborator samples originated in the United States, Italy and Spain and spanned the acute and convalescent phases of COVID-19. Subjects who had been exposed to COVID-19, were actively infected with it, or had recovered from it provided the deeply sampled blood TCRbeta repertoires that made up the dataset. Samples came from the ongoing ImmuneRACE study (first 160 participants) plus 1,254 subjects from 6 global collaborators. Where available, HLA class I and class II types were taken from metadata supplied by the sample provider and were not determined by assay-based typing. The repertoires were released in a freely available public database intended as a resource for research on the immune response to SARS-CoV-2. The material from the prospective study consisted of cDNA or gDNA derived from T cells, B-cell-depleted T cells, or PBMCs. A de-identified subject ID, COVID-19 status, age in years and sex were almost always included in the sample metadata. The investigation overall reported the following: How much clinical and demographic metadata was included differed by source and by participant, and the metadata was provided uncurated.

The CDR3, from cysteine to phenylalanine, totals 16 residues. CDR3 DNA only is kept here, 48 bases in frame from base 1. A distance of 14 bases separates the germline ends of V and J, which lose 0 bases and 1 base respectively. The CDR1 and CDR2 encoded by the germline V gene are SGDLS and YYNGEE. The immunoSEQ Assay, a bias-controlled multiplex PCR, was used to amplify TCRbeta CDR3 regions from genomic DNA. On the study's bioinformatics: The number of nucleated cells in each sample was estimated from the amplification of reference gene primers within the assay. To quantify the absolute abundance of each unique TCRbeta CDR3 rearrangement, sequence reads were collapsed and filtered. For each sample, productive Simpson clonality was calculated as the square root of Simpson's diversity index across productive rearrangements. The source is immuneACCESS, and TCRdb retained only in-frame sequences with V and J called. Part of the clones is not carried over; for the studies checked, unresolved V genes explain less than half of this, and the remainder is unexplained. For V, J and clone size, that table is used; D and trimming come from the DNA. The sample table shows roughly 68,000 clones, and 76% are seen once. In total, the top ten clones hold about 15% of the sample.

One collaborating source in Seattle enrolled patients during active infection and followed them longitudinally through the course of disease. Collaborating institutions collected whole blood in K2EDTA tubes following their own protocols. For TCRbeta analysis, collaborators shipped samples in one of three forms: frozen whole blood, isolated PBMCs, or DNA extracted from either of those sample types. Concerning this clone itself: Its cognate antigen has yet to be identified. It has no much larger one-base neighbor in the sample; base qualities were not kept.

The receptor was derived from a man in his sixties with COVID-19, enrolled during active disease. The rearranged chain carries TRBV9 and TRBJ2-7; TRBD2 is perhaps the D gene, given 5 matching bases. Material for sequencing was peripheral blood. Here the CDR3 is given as CASSVVRTGMSYEQYF. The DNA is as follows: TGTGCCAGCAGCGTAGTTCGGACTGGAATGTCCTACGAGCAGTACTTC.